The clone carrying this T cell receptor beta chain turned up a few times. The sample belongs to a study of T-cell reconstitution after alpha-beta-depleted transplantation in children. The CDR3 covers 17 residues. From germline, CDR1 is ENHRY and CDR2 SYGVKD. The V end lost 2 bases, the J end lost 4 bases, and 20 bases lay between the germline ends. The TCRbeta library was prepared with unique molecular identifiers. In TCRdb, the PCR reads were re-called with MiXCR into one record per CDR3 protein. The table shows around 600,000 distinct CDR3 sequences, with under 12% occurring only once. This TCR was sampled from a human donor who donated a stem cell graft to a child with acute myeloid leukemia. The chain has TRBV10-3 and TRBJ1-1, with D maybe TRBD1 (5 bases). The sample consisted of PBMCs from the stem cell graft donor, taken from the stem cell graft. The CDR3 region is CAISEHIAQGGGTEAFF. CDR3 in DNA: TGTGCCATCAGTGAGCACATTGCCCAGGGTGGAGGCACTGAAGCTTTCTTT.